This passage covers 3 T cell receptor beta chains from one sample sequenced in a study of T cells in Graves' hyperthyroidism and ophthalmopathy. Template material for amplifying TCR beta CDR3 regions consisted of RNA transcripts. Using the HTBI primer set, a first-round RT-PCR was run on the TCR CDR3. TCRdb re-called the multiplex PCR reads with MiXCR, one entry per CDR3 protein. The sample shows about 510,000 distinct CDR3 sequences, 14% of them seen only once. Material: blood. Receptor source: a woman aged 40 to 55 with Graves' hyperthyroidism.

The CDR3 nucleotides are TGTGCCAGCAGCCCGAGAGGACTAGCGGACGAGCAGTACTTC. Protein sequence: CASSPRGLADEQYF. The chain links TRBV9 to TRBJ2-7; 10 bases map to TRBD2. This CDR3 is built from 14 residues. CDR1 SGDLS and CDR2 YYNGEE come from the germline V gene. The V gene end was trimmed by 4 bases and the J gene end by 5 bases; junction bases not matched to a gene: 6. Complete variable domain (other parts from reference TRBV9 and TRBJ2-7): DSGVTQTPKHLITATGQRVTLRCSPRSGDLSVYWYQQSLDQGLQFLIQYYNGEERAKGNILERFSAQQFPDLHSELNLSSLELGDSALYFCASSPRGLADEQYFGPGTRLTVT.

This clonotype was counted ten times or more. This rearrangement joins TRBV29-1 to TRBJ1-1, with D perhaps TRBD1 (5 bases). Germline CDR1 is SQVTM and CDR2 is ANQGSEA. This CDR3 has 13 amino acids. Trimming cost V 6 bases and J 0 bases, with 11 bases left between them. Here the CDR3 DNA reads TGCAGCGTGGAGACAGTTATGAACACTGAAGCTTTCTTT. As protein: CSVETVMNTEAFF.

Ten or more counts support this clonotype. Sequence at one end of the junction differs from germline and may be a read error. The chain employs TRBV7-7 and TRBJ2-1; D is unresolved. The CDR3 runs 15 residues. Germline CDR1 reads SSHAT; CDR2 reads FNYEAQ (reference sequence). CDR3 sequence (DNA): TGTGCTAGCAGCCCCCACCAGAACTCCTACAATGAGCAGTTCTTC. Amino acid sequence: CASSPHQNSYNEQFF.